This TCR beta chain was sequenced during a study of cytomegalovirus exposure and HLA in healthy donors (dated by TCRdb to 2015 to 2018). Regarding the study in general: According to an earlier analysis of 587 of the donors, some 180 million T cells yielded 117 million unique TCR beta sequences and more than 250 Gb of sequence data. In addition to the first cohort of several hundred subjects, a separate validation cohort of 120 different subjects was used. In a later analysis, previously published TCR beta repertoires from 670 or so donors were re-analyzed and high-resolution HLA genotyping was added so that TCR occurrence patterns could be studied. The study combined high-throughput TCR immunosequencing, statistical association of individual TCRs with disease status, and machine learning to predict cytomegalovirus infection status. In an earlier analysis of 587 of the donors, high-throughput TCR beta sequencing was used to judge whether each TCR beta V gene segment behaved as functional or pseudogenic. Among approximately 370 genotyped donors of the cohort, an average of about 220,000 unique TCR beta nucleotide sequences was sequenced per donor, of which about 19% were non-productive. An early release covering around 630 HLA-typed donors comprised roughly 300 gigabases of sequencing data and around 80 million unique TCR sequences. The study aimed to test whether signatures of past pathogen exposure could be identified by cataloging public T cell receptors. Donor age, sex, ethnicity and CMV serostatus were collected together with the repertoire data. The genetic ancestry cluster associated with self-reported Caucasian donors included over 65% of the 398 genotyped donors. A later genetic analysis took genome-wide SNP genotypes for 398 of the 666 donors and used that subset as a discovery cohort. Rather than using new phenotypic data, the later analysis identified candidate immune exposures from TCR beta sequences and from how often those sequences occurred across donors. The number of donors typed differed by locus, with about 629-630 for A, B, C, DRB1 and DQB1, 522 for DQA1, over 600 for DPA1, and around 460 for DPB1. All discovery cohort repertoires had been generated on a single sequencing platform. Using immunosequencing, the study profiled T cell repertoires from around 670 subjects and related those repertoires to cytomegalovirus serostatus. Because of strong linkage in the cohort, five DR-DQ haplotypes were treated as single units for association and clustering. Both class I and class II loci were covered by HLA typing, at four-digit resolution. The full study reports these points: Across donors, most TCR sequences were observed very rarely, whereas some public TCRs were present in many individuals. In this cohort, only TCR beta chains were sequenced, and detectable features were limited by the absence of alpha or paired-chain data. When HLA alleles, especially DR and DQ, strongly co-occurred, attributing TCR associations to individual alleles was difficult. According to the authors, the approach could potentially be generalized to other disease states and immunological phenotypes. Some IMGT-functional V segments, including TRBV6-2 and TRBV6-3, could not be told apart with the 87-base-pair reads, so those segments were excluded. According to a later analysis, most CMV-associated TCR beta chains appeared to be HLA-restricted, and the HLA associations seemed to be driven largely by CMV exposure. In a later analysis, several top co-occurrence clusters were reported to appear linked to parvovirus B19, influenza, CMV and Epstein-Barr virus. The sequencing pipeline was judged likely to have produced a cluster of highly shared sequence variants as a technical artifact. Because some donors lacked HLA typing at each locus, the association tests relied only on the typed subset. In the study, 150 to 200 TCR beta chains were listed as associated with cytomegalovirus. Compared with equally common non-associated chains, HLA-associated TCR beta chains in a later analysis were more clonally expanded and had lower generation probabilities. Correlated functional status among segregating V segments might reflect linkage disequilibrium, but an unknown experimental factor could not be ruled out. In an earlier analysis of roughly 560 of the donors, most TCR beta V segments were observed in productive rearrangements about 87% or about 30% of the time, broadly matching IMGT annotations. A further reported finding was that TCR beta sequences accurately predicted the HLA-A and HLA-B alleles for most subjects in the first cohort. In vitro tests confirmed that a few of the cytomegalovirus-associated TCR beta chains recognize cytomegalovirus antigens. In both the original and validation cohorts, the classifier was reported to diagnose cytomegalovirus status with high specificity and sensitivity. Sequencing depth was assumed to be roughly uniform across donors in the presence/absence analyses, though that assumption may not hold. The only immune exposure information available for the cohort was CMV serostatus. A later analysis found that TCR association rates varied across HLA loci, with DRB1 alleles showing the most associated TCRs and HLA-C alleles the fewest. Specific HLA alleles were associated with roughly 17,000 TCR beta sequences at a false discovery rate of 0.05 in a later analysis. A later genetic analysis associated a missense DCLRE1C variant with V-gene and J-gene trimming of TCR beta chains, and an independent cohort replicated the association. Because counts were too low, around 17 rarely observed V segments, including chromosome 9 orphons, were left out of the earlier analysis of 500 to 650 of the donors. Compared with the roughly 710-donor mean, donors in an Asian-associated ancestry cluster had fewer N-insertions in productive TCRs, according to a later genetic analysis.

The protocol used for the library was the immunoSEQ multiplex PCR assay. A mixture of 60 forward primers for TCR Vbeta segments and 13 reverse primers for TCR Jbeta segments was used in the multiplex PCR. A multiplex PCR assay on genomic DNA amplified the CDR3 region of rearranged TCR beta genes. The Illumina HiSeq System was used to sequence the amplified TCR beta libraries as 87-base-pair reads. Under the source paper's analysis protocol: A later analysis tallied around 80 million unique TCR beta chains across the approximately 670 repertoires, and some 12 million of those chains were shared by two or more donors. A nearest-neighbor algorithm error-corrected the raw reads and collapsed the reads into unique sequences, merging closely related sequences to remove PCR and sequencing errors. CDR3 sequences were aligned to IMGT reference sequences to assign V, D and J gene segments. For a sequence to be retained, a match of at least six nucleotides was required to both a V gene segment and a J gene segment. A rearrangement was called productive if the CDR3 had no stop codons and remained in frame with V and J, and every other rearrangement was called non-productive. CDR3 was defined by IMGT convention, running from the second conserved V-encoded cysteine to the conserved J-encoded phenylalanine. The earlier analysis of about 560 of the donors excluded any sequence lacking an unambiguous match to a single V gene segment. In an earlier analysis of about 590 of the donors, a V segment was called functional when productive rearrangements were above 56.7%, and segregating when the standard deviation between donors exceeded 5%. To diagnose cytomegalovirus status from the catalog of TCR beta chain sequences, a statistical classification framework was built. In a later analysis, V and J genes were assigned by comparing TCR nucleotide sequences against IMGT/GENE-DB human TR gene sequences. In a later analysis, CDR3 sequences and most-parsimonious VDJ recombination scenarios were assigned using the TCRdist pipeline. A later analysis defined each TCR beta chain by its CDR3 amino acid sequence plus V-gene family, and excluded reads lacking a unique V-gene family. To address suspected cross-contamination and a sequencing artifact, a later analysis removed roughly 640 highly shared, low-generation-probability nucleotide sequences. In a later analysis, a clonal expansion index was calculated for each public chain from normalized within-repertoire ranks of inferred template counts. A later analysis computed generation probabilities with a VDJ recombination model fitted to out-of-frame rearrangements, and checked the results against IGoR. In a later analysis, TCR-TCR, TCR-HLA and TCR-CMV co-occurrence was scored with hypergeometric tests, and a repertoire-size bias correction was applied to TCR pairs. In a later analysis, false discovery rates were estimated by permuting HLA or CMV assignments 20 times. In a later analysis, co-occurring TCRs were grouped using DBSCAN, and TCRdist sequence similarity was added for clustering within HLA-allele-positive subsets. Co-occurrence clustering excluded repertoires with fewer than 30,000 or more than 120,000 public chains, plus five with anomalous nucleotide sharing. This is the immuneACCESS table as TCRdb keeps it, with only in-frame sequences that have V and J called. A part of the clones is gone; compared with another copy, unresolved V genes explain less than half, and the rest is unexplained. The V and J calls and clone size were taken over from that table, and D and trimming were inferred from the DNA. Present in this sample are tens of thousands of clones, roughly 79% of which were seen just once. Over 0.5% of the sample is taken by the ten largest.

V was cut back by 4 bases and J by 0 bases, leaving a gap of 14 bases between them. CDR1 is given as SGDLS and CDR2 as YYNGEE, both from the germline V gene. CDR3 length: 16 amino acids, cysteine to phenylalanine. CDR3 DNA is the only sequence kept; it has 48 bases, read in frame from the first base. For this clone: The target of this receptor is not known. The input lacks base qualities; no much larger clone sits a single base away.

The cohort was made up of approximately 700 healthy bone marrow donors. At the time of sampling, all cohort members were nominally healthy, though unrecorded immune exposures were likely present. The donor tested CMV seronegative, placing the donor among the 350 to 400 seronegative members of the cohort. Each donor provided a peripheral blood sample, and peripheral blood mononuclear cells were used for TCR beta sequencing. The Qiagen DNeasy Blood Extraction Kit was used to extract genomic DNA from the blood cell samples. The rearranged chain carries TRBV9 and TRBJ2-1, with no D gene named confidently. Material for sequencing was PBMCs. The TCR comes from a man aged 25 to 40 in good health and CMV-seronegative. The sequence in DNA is TGTGCCAGCAGCCCAACGAGTTCCCGCTCCTACAATGAGCAGTTCTTC. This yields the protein CASSPTSSRSYNEQFF.